This record concerns one T cell receptor (beta chain) sequence. Its target is unknown. This entry is derived from a study of T cell responses to AZD1222 COVID-19 vaccine. Findings and limits, study-wide: The study reported that nearly half of spike-specific TCRs target unmutated variant regions.

Method: immunoSEQ multiplex PCR; TCRdb's copy keeps in-frame clones and lacks some. The repertoire holds about 83,000 clones, with approximately 90% as singletons. The CDR3 has 17 residues. Germline CDR1 is LNHNV and CDR2 is YYDKDF (reference sequence). Trimming removed 0 bases from V and 1 base from J, with 15 bases in between. This clonotype was sampled from an adult who received the AZD1222 COVID-19 vaccine. Source: peripheral blood, taken 28 days after the second AZD1222 dose. V gene TRBV15 combines with J gene TRBJ2-5, with no clear D. CDR3 sequence (DNA): TGTGCCACCAGCAGAGAGAGATTTAACACAAGCCAAGAGACCCAGTACTTC. Amino acid sequence: CATSRERFNTSQETQYF.